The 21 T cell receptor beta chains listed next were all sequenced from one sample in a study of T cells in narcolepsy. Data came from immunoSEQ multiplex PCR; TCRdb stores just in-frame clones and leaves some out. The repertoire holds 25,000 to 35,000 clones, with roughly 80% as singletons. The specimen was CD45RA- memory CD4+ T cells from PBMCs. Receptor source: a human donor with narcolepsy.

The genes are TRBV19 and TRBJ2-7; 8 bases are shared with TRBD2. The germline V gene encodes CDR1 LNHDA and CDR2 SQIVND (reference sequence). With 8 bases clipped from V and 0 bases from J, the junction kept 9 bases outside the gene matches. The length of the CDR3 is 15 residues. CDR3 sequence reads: CASGTSSGLSYEQYF. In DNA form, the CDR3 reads TGTGCCAGTGGCACCTCTAGCGGGCTCTCCTACGAGCAGTACTTC.

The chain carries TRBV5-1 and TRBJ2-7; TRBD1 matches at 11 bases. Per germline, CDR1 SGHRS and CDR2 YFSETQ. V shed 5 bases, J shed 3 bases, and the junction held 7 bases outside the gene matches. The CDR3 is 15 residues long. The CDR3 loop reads CASRRGQGAIYEQYF. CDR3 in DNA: TGCGCCAGCAGGCGAGGACAGGGGGCGATCTACGAGCAGTACTTC.

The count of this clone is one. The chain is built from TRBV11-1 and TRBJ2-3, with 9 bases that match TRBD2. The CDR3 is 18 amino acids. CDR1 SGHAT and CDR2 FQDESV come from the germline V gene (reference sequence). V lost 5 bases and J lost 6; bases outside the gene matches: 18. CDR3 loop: CASSPEPTSGSLRDTQYF. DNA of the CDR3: TGTGCCAGCAGCCCCGAGCCGACTAGCGGATCTCTTCGGGATACGCAGTATTTT.

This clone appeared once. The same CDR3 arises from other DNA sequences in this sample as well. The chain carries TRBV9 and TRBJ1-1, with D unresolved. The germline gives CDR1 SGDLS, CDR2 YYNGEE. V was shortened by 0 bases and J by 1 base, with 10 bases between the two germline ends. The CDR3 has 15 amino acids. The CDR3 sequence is CASSVGSLGNTEAFF. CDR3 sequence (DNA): TGTGCCAGCAGCGTAGGGAGTCTAGGGAACACTGAAGCTTTCTTT.

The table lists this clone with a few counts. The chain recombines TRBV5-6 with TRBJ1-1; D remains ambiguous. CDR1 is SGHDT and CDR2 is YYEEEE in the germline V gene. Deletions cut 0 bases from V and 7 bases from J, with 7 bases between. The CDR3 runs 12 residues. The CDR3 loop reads CASSLAMYEAFF. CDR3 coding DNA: TGTGCCAGCAGCTTGGCGATGTATGAAGCTTTCTTT.

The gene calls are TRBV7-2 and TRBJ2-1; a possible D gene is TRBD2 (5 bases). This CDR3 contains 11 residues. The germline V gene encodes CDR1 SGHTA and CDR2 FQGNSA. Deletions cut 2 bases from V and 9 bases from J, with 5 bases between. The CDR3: CASSLRGEQFF. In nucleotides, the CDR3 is TGTGCCAGCAGCTTACGGGGTGAGCAGTTCTTC.

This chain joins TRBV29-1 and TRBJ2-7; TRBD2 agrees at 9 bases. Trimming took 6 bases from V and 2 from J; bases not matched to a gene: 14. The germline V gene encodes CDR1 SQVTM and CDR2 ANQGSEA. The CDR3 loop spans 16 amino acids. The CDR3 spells CSVLDDLAGNTYEQYF. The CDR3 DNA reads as TGCAGCGTGTTGGATGATCTAGCGGGAAACACCTACGAGCAGTACTTC.

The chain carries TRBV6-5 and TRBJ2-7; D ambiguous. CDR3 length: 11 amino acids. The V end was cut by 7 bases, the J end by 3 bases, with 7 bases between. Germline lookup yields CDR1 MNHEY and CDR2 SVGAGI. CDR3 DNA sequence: TGTGCCAGCAAGAGGTTCTACGAGCAGTACTTC. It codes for CASKRFYEQYF.

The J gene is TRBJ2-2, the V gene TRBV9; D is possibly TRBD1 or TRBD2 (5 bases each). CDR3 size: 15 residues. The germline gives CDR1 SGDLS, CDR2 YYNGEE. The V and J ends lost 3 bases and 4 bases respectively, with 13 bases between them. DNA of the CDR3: TGTGCCAGCAGCGAGAGGGGAATGGGCACCGGGGAGCTGTTTTTT. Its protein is CASSERGMGTGELFF.

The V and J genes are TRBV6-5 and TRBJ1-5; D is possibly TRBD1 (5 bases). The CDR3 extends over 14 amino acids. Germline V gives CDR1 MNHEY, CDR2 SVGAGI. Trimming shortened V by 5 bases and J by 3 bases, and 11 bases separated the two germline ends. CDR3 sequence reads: CASSRDGTNQPQHF. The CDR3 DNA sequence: TGTGCCAGCAGTCGGGACGGAACCAATCAGCCCCAGCATTTT.

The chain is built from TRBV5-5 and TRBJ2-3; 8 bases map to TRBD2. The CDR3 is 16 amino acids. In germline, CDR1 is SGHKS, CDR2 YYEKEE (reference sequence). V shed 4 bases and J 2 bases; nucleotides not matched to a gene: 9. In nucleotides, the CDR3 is TGTGCCAGCAGCCCCAGGACTAGCCTTCCCACAGATACGCAGTATTTT. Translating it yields CASSPRTSLPTDTQYF.

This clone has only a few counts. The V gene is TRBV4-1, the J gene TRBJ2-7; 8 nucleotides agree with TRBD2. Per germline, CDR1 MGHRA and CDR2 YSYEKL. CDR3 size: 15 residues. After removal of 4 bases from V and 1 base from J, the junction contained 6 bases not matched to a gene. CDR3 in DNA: TGCGCCAGCAGCCCTGCCGGGACTAGATCCTACGAGCAGTACTTC. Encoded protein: CASSPAGTRSYEQYF.

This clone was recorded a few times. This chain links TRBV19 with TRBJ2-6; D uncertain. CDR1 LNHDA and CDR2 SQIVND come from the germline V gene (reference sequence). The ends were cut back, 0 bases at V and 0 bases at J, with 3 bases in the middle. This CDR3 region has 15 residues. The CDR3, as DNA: TGTGCCAGTAGTATAGATGCCTCTGGGGCCAACGTCCTGACTTTC. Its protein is CASSIDASGANVLTF.

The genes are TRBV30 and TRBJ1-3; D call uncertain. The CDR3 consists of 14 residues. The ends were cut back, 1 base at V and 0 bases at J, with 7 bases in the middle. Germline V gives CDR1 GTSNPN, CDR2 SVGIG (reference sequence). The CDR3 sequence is CAWSETSSGNTIYF. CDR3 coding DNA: TGTGCCTGGAGTGAGACAAGCTCTGGAAACACCATATATTTT.

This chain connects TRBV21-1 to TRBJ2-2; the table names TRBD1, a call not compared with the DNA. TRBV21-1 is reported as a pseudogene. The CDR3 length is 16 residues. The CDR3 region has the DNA TGTGCCAGCAGCAAGTCTCAGGGGGCCTGGCCCGGGGAGCTGTTTTTT. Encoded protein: CASSKSQGAWPGELFF.

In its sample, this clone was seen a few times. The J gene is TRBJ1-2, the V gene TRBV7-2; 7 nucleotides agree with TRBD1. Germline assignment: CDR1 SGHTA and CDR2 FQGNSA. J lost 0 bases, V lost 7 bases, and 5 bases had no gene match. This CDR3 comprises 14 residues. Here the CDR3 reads CASTVGQTNYGYTF. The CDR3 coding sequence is TGTGCCAGCACCGTGGGACAGACTAACTATGGCTACACCTTC.

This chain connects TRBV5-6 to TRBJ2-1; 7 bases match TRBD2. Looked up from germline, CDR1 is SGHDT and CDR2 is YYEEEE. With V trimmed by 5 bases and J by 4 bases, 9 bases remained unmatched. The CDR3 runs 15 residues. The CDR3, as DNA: TGTGCCAGCAGGGTATTATCGGGGGGATACAATGAGCAGTTCTTC. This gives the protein CASRVLSGGYNEQFF.

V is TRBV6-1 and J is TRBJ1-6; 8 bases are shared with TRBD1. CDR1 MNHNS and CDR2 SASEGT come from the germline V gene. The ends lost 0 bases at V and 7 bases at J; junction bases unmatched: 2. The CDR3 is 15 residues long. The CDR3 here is CASSEAQGVNSPLHF. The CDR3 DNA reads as TGTGCCAGCAGTGAAGCACAGGGGGTGAATTCACCCCTCCACTTT.

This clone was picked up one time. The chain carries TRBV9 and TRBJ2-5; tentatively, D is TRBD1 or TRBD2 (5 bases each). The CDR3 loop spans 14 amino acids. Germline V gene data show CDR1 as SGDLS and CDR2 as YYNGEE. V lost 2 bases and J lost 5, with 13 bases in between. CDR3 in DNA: TGTGCCAGCAGCGTCGGGACCATCCGGGAGACCCAGTACTTC. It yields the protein CASSVGTIRETQYF.

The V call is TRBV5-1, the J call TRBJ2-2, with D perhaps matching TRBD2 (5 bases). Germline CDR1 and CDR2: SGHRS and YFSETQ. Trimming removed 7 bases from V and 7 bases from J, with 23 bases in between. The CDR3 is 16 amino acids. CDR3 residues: CASASRPVEGRGELFF. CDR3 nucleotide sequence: TGCGCCAGCGCCTCCCGACCCGTCGAGGGCCGCGGGGAGCTGTTTTTT. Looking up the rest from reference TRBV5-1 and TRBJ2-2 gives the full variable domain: KAGVTQTPRYLIKTRGQQVTLSCSPISGHRSVSWYQQTPGQGLQFLFEYFSETQRNKGNFPGRFSGRQFSNSRSEMNVSTLELGDSALYLCASASRPVEGRGELFFGEGSRLTVL.

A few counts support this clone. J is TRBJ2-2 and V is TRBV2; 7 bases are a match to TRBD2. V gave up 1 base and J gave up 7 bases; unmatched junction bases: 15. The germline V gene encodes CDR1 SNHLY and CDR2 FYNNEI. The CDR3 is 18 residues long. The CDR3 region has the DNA TGTGCCAGCAGTGAAGTGAGGTGGGGAGGGCCGGCAGGCGGGGAGCTGTTTTTT. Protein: CASSEVRWGGPAGGELFF.